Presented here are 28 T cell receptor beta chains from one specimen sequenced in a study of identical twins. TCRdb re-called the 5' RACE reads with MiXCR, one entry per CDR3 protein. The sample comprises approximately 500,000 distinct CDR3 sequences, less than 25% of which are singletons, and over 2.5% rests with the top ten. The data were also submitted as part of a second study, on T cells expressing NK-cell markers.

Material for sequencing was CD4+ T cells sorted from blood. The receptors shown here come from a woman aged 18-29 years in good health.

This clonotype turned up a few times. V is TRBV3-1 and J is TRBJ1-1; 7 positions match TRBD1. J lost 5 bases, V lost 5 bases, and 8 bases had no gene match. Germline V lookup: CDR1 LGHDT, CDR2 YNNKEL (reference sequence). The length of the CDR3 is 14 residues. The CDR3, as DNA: TGTGCCAGCAGCTCCACAGGGGTAGGAACTGAAGCTTTCTTT. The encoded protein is CASSSTGVGTEAFF.

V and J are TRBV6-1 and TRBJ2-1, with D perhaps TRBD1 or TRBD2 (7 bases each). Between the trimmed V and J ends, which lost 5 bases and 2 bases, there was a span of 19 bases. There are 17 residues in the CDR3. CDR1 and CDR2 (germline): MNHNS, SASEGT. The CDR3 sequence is CASSLRRGGGAYNEQFF. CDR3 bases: TGTGCCAGCAGTCTCCGTCGGGGAGGGGGCGCCTACAATGAGCAGTTCTTC.

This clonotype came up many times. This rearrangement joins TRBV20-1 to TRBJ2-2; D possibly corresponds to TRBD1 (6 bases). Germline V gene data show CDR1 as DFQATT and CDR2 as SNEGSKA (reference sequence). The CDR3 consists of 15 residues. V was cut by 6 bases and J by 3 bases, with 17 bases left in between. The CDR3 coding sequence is TGCAGTGCCACTCAGGGGTCAGGTTACACCGGGGAGCTGTTTTTT. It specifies CSATQGSGYTGELFF.

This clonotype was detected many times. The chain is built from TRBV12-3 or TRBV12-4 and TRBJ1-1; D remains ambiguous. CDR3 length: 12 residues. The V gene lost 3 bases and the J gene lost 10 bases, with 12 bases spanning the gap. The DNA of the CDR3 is TGTGCCAGCAGTTTCCTCGGCGCCTCAGCTTTCTTT. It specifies CASSFLGASAFF.

The CDR3 loop reads CASSLNSLSGRETQYF. DNA for the CDR3: TGTGCCAGCAGCTTAAATAGTCTGTCCGGGAGGGAGACCCAGTACTTC. The chain recombines TRBV7-9 with TRBJ2-5, with 7 bases that match TRBD2. There are 16 residues in the CDR3. With V trimmed by 2 bases and J by 5 bases, 11 bases remained unmatched. The germline CDR1 and CDR2 sequences are SEHNR and FQNEAQ (reference sequence). The whole variable domain, remainder taken from reference TRBV7-9 and TRBJ2-5, is DTGVSQNPRHKITKRGQNVTFRCDPISEHNRLYWYRQTLGQGPEFLTYFQNEAQLEKSRLLSDRFSAERPKGSFSTLEIQRTEQGDSAMYLCASSLNSLSGRETQYFGPGTRLLVL.

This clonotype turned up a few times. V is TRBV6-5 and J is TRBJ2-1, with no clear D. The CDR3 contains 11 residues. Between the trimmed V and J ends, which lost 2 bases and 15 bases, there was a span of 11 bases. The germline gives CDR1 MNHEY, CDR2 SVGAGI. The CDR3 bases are TGTGCCAGCAGTTACGGCGGAGCGCCGTTCTTC. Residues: CASSYGGAPFF.

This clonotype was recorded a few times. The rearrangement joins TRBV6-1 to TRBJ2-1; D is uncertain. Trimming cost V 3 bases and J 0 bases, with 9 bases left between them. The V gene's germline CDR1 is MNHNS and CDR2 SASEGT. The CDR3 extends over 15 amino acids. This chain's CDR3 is CASSEWASSYNEQFF. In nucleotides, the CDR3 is TGTGCCAGCAGTGAGTGGGCATCCTCCTACAATGAGCAGTTCTTC.

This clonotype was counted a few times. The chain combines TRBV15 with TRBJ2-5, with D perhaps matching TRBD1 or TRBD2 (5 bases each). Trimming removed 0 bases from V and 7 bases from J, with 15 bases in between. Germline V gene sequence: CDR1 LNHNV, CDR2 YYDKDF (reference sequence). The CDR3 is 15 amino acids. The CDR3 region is CATSRDRGPGGTQYF. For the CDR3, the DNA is TGTGCCACCAGCAGAGATCGGGGCCCCGGAGGGACCCAGTACTTC.

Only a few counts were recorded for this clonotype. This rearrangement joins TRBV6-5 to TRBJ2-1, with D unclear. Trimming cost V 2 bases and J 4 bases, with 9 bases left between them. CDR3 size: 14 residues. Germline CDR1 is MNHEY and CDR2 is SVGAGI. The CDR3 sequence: CASSYEAAYNEQFF. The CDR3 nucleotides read TGTGCCAGCAGTTACGAGGCAGCTTACAATGAGCAGTTCTTC.

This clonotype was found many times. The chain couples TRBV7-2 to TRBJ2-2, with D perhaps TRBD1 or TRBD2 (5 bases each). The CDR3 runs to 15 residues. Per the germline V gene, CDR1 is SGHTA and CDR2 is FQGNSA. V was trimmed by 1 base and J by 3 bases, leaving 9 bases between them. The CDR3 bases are TGTGCCAGCAGCTTAGTTGGGGGATACACCGGGGAGCTGTTTTTT. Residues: CASSLVGGYTGELFF.

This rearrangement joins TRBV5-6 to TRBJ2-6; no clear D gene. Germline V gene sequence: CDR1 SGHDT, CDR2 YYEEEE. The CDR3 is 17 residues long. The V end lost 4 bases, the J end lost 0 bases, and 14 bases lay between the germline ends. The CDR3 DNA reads TGTGCCAGCAGCGGGATATACGCGGACTCTGGGGCCAACGTCCTGACTTTC. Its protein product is CASSGIYADSGANVLTF. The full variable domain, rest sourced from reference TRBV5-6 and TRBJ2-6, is DAGVTQSPTHLIKTRGQQVTLRCSPKSGHDTVSWYQQALGQGPQFIFQYYEEEERQRGNFPDRFSGHQFPNYSSELNVNALLLGDSALYLCASSGIYADSGANVLTFGAGSRLTVL.

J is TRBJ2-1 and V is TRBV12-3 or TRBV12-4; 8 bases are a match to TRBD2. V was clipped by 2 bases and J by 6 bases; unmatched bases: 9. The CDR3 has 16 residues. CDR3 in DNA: TGTGCCAGCAGTTTACCCGGGGGGGGAAATGGCAATGAGCAGTTCTTC. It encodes CASSLPGGGNGNEQFF.

CDR3 sequence reads: CSAKNSDRGTGELFF. DNA of the CDR3: TGCAGTGCCAAGAATTCTGACAGGGGGACCGGGGAGCTGTTTTTT. The chain uses TRBV20-1 and TRBJ2-2; 9 nucleotides align to TRBD1. CDR1 and CDR2 (germline): DFQATT, SNEGSKA (reference sequence). The CDR3 has 15 residues. V lost 6 bases, J lost 5 bases, and 10 bases stayed unmatched.

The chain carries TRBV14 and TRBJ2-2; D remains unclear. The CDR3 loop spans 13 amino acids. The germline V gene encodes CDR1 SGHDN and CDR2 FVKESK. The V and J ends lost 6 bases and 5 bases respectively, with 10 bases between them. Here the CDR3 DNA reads TGTGCCAGCAGGGACCCGGCGACCGGGGAGCTGTTTTTT. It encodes CASRDPATGELFF.

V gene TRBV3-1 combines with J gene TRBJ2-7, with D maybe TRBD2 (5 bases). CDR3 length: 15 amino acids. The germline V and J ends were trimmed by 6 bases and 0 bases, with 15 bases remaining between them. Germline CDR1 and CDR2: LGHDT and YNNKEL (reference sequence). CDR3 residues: CASRATSHSSYEQYF. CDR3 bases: TGTGCCAGCAGGGCAACTAGTCACAGCTCCTACGAGCAGTACTTC.

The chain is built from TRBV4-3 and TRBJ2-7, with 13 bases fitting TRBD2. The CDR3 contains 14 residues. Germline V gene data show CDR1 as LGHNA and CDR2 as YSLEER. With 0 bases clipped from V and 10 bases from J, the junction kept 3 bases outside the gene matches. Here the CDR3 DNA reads TGCGCCAGCAGCCAAGACGGACTAGCGGGAGCACAGTACTTC. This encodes CASSQDGLAGAQYF.

The CDR3 coding sequence is TGCAGTGCTAGCTGGGGATTGGGGACTGAAGCTTTCTTT. Protein: CSASWGLGTEAFF. The chain is built from TRBV20-1 and TRBJ1-1, with D hard to call. The germline gives CDR1 DFQATT, CDR2 SNEGSKA (reference sequence). V lost 3 bases and J 5 bases, leaving 13 bases between the germline ends. The CDR3 is 13 residues long.

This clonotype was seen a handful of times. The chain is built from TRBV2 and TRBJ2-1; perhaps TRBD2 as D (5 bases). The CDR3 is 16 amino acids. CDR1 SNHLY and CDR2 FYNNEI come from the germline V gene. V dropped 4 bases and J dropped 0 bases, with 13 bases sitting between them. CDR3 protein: CASSARGFGSYNEQFF. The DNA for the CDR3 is TGTGCCAGCAGTGCCCGGGGTTTCGGCTCCTACAATGAGCAGTTCTTC.

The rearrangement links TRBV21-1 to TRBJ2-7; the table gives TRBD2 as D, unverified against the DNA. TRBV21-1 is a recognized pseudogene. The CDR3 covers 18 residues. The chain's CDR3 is CASSKMPGLEFRSYEQYF. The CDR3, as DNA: TGTGCCAGCAGCAAAATGCCGGGACTAGAATTTAGAAGCTACGAGCAGTACTTC.

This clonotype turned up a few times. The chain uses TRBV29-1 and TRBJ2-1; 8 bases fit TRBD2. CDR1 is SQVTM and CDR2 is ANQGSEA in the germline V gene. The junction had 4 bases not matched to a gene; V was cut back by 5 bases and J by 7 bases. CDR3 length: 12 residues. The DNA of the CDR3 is TGCAGCGTTCGCCGCGGGGGGAATGAGCAGTTCTTC. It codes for CSVRRGGNEQFF.

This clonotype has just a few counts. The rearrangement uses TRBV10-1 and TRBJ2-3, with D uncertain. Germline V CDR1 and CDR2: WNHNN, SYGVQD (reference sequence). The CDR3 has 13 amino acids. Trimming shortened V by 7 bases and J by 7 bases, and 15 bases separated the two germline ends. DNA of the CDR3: TGCGCCAGCACCCCGTTCCTAGGGCATACGCAGTATTTT. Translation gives CASTPFLGHTQYF.

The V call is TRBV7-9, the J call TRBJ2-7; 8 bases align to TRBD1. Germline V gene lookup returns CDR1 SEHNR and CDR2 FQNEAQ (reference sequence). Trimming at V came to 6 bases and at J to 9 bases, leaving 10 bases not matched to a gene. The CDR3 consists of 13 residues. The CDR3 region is CASRDSGGNGQYF. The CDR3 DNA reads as TGTGCCAGCAGAGATTCAGGGGGCAACGGGCAGTACTTC.

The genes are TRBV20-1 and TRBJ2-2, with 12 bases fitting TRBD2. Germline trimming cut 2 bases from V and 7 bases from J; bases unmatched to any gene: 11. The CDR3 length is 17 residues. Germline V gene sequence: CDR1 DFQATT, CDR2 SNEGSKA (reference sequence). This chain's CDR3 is CSARRGTSGRIDGELFF. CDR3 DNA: TGCAGTGCTAGACGTGGAACTAGCGGGAGGATCGACGGGGAGCTGTTTTTT.

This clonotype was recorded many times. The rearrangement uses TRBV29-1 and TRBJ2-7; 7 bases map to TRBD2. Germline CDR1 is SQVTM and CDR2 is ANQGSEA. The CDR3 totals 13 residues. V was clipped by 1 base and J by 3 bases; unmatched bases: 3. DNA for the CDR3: TGCAGCGTTGAAGTAGCGGGCTTCTACGAGCAGTACTTC. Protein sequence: CSVEVAGFYEQYF.

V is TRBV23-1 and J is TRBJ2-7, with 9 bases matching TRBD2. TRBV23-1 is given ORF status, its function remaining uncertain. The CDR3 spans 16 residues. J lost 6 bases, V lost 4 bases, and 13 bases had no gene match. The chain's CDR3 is CASSLLAGLGAREQYF. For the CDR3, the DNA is TGCGCCAGCAGTCTACTAGCGGGCTTAGGGGCTCGCGAGCAGTACTTC.

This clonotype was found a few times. CDR3 nucleotide sequence: TGCGCCAGCAGCCCGACGGATTCCTACAATGAGCAGTTCTTC. Protein sequence: CASSPTDSYNEQFF. The genes are TRBV4-3 and TRBJ2-1; no reliable D call. This CDR3 comprises 14 residues. Between the trimmed V and J ends, which lost 4 bases and 1 base, there was a span of 8 bases. Germline loops: CDR1 LGHNA, CDR2 YSLEER.

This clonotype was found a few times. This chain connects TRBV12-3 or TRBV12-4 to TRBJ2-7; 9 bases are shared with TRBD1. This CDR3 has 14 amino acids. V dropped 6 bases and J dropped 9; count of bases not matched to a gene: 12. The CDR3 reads CASSPPGQGSWQYF. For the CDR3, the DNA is TGTGCCAGCAGCCCTCCGGGACAGGGATCTTGGCAGTACTTC.

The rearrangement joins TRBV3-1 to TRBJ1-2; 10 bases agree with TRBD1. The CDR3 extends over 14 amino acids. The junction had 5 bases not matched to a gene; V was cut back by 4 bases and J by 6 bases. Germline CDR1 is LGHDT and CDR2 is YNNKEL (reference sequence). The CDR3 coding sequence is TGTGCCAGCAGCCGGGGACAGGGGTGGGATGGCTACACCTTC. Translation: CASSRGQGWDGYTF.